This T cell receptor beta chain was documented in a study of blood T cells in healthy people across ages. Sample-barcoded 5' priming and a J-beta primer mix drove a second PCR of 7 to 11 cycles. MiXCR, run by TCRdb on the 5' RACE reads, gives a single entry per CDR3 protein. Of hundreds of thousands of distinct CDR3 sequences in the sample, 49% are singletons; the top ten hold under 35%. The V gene end was trimmed by 6 bases and the J gene end by 0 bases; junction bases not matched to a gene: 13. The CDR3 is made up of 18 amino acids. V usage is TRBV12-3 or TRBV12-4 and J usage is TRBJ2-3, with 9 bases identical to TRBD2. Specimen: blood. This TCR derives from a woman aged 55-69 years in good health. CDR3 sequence: CASSKRWGSGSSTDTQYF. The CDR3 nucleotides are TGTGCCAGCAGCAAGCGATGGGGTAGCGGGAGTAGCACAGATACGCAGTATTTT.